The next 3 T cell receptor beta chains were all read from a single sample in a study of shared clonotypes between healthy human individuals. TCRdb's copy holds only in-frame clones and misses some; the assay was immunoSEQ multiplex PCR. The table lists approximately 440,000 clones, around 77% of them singletons. The specimen sequenced was PBMCs. The receptors come from a middle-aged woman in good health. Some clones in this sample may be carry-over from other donors' samples.

V gene TRBV27 combines with J gene TRBJ2-3; TRBD1 matches at 8 bases. Trimming took 5 bases from V and 5 from J; bases not matched to a gene: 9. This CDR3 region has 15 residues. Germline values: CDR1 MNHEY, CDR2 SMNVEV (reference sequence). The chain's CDR3 is CASSPGQEFLDTQYF. Here the CDR3 DNA reads TGTGCCAGCAGTCCGGGACAGGAGTTTCTAGATACGCAGTATTTT.

The J gene is TRBJ2-7, the V gene TRBV6-6, with D tentatively TRBD2 (5 bases). CDR1 MNHNY and CDR2 SVGAGI come from the germline V gene (reference sequence). The length of the CDR3 is 14 residues. The V end was cut by 1 base, the J end by 3 bases, with 10 bases between. CDR3 protein: CASSYYRDIYEQYF. The DNA of the CDR3 is TGTGCCAGCAGTTACTACCGGGATATCTACGAGCAGTACTTC.

The table lists this clone with a few counts. The chain couples TRBV2 to TRBJ1-2, with 8 bases fitting TRBD1. This CDR3 comprises 12 residues. The V gene end was trimmed by 6 bases and the J gene end by 6 bases; junction bases not matched to a gene: 3. Germline loops: CDR1 SNHLY, CDR2 FYNNEI. The CDR3 nucleotides are TGTGCCAGCAGGGACAGGGAAGATGGCTACACCTTC. It encodes CASRDREDGYTF.